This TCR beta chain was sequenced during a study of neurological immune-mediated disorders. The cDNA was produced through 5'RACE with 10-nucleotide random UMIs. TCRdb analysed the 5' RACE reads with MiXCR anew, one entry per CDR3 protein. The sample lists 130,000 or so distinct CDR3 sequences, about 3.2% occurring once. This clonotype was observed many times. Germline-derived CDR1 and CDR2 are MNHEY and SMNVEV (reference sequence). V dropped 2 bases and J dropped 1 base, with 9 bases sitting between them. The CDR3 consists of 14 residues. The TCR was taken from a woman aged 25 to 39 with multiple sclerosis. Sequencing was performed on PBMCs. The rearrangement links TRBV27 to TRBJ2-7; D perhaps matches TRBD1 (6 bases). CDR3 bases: TGTGCCAGCAGTTTAAGGGGGACATCCTACGAGCAGTACTTC. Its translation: CASSLRGTSYEQYF.